This T cell receptor (beta chain) was profiled in a study of vaccination effects on CD4 cells after COVID-19. Study-level results: Common cold coronaviruses were cross-recognized by only 1 of 255 vaccine-induced clones in healthy vaccinees. Clones of infection and vaccine origin contracted markedly late after vaccination.

Within the ViraFEST assay, antigen-specific CD4+ T cells underwent expansion with viral peptide pools prior to sequencing. Culture proceeded for 10 days, and CD4+ T cells were then isolated. Vaccinated participants had no history of SARS-CoV-2 infection and tested negative for nucleocapsid antibodies. The culture medium for 2 million or so PBMC per well included roughly 9.2 IU/ml IL-2 and about 9.1 ug/ml peptides. The authors exchanged half the medium for IL-2 medium on days 3 and 7. This clone has more than one count but fewer than ten. Its antigen is not identified. V lost 3 bases, J lost 7 bases, and 7 bases stayed unmatched. Germline loops: CDR1 GTSNPN, CDR2 SVGIG (reference sequence). The CDR3 has 14 amino acids. This table comes from immunoSEQ multiplex PCR, and its TCRdb copy is limited to in-frame clones, with some not included. The sample lists roughly 75,000 clones, approximately 79% occurring once.

The TCR was taken from a human donor who received a COVID-19 vaccine. The sequenced sample was CD4+ T cells from PBMCs cultured with HCoV-OC43 spike peptides, obtained before COVID-19 vaccination. Described subset: HCoV-OC43 spike overlapping peptide pool stimulation. The chain links TRBV30 to TRBJ1-5, with 9 positions matching TRBD1. CDR3 nucleotides: TGTGCCTGGAGGGGGGACAGGGAAGACCAGCCCCAGCATTTT. Encoded protein: CAWRGDREDQPQHF.